The source of this TCR beta chain is a study of Ad26.COV2.S vaccination and SARS-CoV-2 variants. The protocol was immunoSEQ multiplex PCR, while the TCRdb copy is restricted to in-frame clones and leaves out a portion. This sample has about 350,000 clones, with 88% found just once. CDR3 size: 15 residues. V shed 1 base, J shed 9 bases, and the junction held 7 bases outside the gene matches. The treatment is: about 20 received Ad26.COV2.S at low or high dose, single or two shots; 5 received placebo; per-sample allocation not given. The samples were gathered on day 63 after the first injection of vaccine or placebo.

The sample consisted of peripheral blood, taken in a trial of Ad26.COV2.S vaccine versus placebo. J is TRBJ1-3 and V is TRBV5-3, with 10 bases that match TRBD1. TRBV5-3 is marked as an open reading frame, function uncertain. This clonotype was sampled from a person between 18 and 65 years old who received the Ad26.COV2.S COVID-19 vaccine or a placebo. CDR3 in DNA: TGTGCCAGAAGCTTGTTCGGGGACAGGGGAGCCACCATATATTTT. This gives the protein CARSLFGDRGATIYF.